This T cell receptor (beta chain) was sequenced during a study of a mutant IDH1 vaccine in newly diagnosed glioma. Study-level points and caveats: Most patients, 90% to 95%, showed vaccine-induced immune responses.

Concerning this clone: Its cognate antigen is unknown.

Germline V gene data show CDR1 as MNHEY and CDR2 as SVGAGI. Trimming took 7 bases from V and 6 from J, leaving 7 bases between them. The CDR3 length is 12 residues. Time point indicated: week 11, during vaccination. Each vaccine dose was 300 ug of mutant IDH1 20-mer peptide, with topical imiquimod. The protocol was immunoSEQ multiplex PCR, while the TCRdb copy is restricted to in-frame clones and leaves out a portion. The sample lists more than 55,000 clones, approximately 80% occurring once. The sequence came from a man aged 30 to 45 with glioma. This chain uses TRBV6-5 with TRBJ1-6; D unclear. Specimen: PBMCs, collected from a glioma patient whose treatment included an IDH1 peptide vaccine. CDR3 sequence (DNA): TGTGCCAGCAACCGCCCTAATTCACCCCTCCACTTT. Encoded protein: CASNRPNSPLHF.